Below, one T cell receptor beta chain is given with its context. The sample originates from a study of blood T cell repertoires in COVID-19. The repertoire was sequenced with immunoSEQ multiplex PCR; TCRdb's copy has only in-frame clones and lacks some. Of about 78,000 clones detected, around nine tenths appear once; the ten largest clones hold around 5.3%. The clonotype originates from a man between 50 and 59 years old with active or convalescent COVID-19. The sample comprised peripheral blood.

CDR3 sequence: CAASWAGGAWGDTQYF. Written as DNA, the CDR3 is TGTGCCGCAAGTTGGGCAGGGGGCGCCTGGGGTGATACGCAGTATTTT. The V gene is TRBV7-8, the J gene TRBJ2-3; 8 bases align to TRBD1. The CDR3 consists of 16 residues. Trimming cost V 11 bases and J 6 bases; bases outside gene matches: 19. CDR1 is SGHVS, CDR2 FQNEAQ, per germline.